These 7 T cell receptor beta chains were sequenced from one sample in a study of T cells after yellow fever vaccination. MiXCR, run by TCRdb on the 5' RACE reads, gives a single entry per CDR3 protein. The data show 300,000 or so distinct CDR3 sequences, with 8% to 9.5% seen just once and 17% held by the top ten. Sample: PBMCs, taken about 49 days after the first yellow fever vaccination. These receptors were collected from a man aged 18 to 30 who received the YFV17D yellow fever vaccine.

V gene TRBV13 combines with J gene TRBJ2-5; 8 nucleotides align to TRBD1. CDR3 length equals 14 residues. The trim removed 6 bases at V and 5 bases at J, leaving 8 bases unmatched. Germline CDR1 is PRHDT and CDR2 is FYEKMQ (reference sequence). This chain's CDR3 is CASRPRTGLETQYF. The CDR3 DNA reads as TGTGCCAGCAGGCCTCGGACAGGGCTGGAGACCCAGTACTTC.

In this sample, this clonotype turned up many times. J is TRBJ2-5 and V is TRBV5-1, with a weak D call TRBD1 (6 bases). V shed 4 bases and J shed 5 bases, with 18 bases lying between them. The length of the CDR3 is 15 residues. Per germline, CDR1 SGHRS and CDR2 YFSETQ. The CDR3 reads CASSRDNRAEETQYF. CDR3 DNA sequence: TGCGCCAGCAGCCGGGACAACCGGGCTGAGGAGACCCAGTACTTC.

This clonotype was seen a few times. V and J are TRBV5-5 and TRBJ2-5; no clear D. The CDR3 spans 15 residues. V was clipped by 0 bases and J by 5 bases, with 14 bases between them. Germline V lookup: CDR1 SGHKS, CDR2 YYEKEE (reference sequence). This chain's CDR3 is CASSLVGAGRETQYF. CDR3 nucleotides: TGTGCCAGCAGCTTGGTTGGAGCAGGCCGGGAGACCCAGTACTTC.

This clonotype was picked up a small number of times. The chain uses TRBV9 and TRBJ2-7; TRBD1 matches at 7 bases. The CDR3 has 15 amino acids. V shed 2 bases and J 3 bases; nucleotides not matched to a gene: 8. The germline gives CDR1 SGDLS, CDR2 YYNGEE. The chain's CDR3 is CASSVGPGQNYEQYF. The CDR3 nucleotides are TGTGCCAGCAGCGTGGGGCCGGGACAGAACTACGAGCAGTACTTC.

The chain combines TRBV27 with TRBJ1-1; D perhaps matches TRBD1 (5 bases). Germline values: CDR1 MNHEY, CDR2 SMNVEV (reference sequence). The CDR3 extends over 14 amino acids. Trimming shortened V by 0 bases and J by 4 bases, and 9 bases separated the two germline ends. This CDR3 is CASSLSPGGTEAFF. The CDR3, as DNA: TGTGCCAGCAGTTTATCGCCGGGGGGCACTGAAGCTTTCTTT.

This clonotype was found a few times. The gene calls are TRBV7-9 and TRBJ2-7; the match to TRBD1 covers 8 bases. Losses at the gene ends were 5 bases for V and 3 bases for J; bases not matched to a gene: 3. This CDR3 spans 13 amino acids. CDR1 and CDR2 (germline): SEHNR, FQNEAQ (reference sequence). This CDR3 reads CASSQTGVYEQYV. The CDR3 DNA is TGTGCCAGCAGCCAGACAGGGGTCTACGAGCAGTACGTC.

The chain couples TRBV6-6 to TRBJ2-5; tentative D call: TRBD2 (5 bases). The CDR3 totals 13 residues. V lost 4 bases to trimming and J lost 5 bases, with 11 bases between them. Germline V gives CDR1 MNHNY, CDR2 SVGAGI (reference sequence). The CDR3 region is CASSSGMVETQYF. CDR3 in DNA: TGTGCCAGCAGTTCGGGAATGGTGGAGACCCAGTACTTC.